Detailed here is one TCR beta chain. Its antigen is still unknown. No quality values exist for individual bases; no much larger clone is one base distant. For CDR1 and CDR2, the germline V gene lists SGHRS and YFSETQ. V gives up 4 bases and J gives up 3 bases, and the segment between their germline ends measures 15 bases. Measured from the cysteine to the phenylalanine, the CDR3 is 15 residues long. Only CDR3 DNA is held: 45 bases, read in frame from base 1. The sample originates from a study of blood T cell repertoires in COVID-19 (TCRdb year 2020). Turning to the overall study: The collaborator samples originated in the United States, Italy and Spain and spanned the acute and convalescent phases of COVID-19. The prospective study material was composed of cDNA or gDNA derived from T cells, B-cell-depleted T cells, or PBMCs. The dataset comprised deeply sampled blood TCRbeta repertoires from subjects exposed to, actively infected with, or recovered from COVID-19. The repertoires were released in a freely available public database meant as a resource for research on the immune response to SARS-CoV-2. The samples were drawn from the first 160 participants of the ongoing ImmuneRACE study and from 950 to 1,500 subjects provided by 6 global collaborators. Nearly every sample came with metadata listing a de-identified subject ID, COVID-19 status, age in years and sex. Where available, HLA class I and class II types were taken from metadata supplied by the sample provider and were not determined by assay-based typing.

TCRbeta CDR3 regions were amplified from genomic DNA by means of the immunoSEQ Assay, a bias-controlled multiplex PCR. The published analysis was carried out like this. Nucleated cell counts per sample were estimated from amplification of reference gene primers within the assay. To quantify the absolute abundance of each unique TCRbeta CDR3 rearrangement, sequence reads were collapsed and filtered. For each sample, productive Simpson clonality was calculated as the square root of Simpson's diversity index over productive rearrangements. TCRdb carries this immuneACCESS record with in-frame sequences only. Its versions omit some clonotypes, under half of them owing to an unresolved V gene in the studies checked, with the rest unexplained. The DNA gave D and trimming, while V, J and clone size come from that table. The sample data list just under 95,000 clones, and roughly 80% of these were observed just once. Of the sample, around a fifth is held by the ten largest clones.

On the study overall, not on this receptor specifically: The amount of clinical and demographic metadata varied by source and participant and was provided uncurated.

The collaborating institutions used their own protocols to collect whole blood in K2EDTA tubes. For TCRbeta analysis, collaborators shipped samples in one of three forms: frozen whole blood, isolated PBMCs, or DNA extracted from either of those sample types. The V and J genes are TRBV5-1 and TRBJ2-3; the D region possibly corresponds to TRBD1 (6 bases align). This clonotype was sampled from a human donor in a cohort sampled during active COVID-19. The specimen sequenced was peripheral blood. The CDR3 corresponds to CASSGGWGATDTQYF. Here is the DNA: TGCGCCAGCAGCGGGGGCTGGGGAGCGACAGATACGCAGTATTTT.